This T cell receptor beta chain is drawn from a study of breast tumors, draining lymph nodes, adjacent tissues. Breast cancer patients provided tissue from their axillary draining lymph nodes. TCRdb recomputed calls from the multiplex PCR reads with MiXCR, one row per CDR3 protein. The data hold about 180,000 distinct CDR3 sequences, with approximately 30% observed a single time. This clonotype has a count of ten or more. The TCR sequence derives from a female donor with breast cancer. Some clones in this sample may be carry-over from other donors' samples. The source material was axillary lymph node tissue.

The CDR3 region has the DNA TGTGCCACCAGCAGAGATAGAGGGGCTCATGGCTACACCTTC. Its translation is CATSRDRGAHGYTF. The chain recombines TRBV15 with TRBJ1-2; tentatively, D is TRBD1 (5 bases). Deletions cut 0 bases from V and 6 bases from J, with 11 bases between. Germline V lookup: CDR1 LNHNV, CDR2 YYDKDF (reference sequence). The CDR3 spans 14 residues.